The 6 T cell receptor beta chains below all came from one sample that was sequenced in a study of T cell clonotyping in hematopoietic cell transplantation (dated by TCRdb to the early 2020s). Receptor amplification or capture employed the immunoSEQ multiplex PCR assay. This is the immuneACCESS table as TCRdb keeps it, with only in-frame sequences that have V and J called. A part of the clones is gone; compared with another copy, unresolved V genes explain less than half, and the rest is unexplained. The sample records approximately 80,000 clones, 90% to 96% of which are singletons. The ten largest clones add up to approximately 1.8% of the sample. The sample's time point label, decoded: recipient sample about 28 days before transplant, after cytoreduction. The source was peripheral blood mononuclear cells, collected before stem cell transplant. The source is a woman between 50 and 59 years old with acute myeloid leukemia. Some clones in this sample may be carry-over from other donors' samples.

The CDR3 bases are TGCAGCGTTGAGGGCCAGTTGGAAGTTGGCTACACCTTC. It translates to CSVEGQLEVGYTF. V gene TRBV29-1 combines with J gene TRBJ1-2; D is ambiguous. The CDR3 is made up of 13 amino acids. The germline gives CDR1 SQVTM, CDR2 ANQGSEA. Between the trimmed V and J ends, which lost 3 bases and 7 bases, there was a span of 15 bases.

The chain uses TRBV19 and TRBJ2-7; D is perhaps TRBD1 (5 bases). Germline CDR1 reads LNHDA; CDR2 reads SQIVND (reference sequence). This CDR3 contains 13 residues. Trimming stripped 4 bases from V and 2 bases from J, with 9 bases between. The DNA for the CDR3 is TGTGCCAGTAGTAGGGGCAGTCCCTACGAGCAGTACTTC. This sequence encodes CASSRGSPYEQYF.

The chain couples TRBV5-4 to TRBJ1-2, with 7 bases lining up with TRBD1. The ends lost 4 bases at V and 6 bases at J; junction bases unmatched: 15. Germline V gene data show CDR1 as SGHNT and CDR2 as YYREEE (reference sequence). The CDR3 extends over 16 amino acids. CDR3 nucleotide sequence: TGTGCCAGCAGCGAACCGGACAGGCCGCGGAGAAATGGCTACACCTTC. Its translation: CASSEPDRPRRNGYTF.

J is TRBJ2-7 and V is TRBV5-4, with a tentative D call TRBD2 (6 bases). V lost 1 base, J lost 13 bases, and 24 bases lay in between. Germline values: CDR1 SGHNT, CDR2 YYREEE (reference sequence). This CDR3 is 15 amino acids long. The CDR3 protein is CASSLLQGEDTSHYF. DNA for the CDR3: TGTGCCAGCAGCTTGCTCCAAGGGGAGGATACGAGCCATTACTTC.

This chain connects TRBV5-1 to TRBJ2-3; no firm D call. The germline V and J ends were trimmed by 0 bases and 4 bases, with 15 bases remaining between them. Germline lookup yields CDR1 SGHRS and CDR2 YFSETQ. The CDR3 length is 16 residues. The CDR3 DNA reads as TGCGCCAGCAGCTTGGTAGTGGGCCCGAACCCAGATACGCAGTATTTT. Protein product: CASSLVVGPNPDTQYF.

This chain connects TRBV7-8 to TRBJ1-2, with D possibly being TRBD1 (5 bases). Trimming shortened V by 2 bases and J by 6 bases, and 13 bases separated the two germline ends. The CDR3 is 14 amino acids. CDR1 SGHVS and CDR2 FQNEAQ come from the germline V gene. CDR3 residues: CASSLFQGSDGYTF. The CDR3 bases are TGTGCCAGCAGCTTATTTCAGGGTAGCGATGGCTACACCTTC.